Listed below are T cell receptor beta chains from one sample, sequenced in a study of blood T cells in healthy people across ages. TCRdb independently ran MiXCR on the 5' RACE reads; one entry per CDR3 protein. The repertoire holds some 1.5 million distinct CDR3 sequences, with 28% as singletons. The source material was blood. These TCRs come from a woman in her twenties or thirties in good health. The CDR3 runs from the conserved cysteine through the conserved F or W. A D gene is named only where the DNA matches it firmly. Part of the rows lack a size; the others show once, few, many or a class for expanded clones.

D | J | V | size | CDR3 | DNA
- | TRBJ2-7 | TRBV15 | - | CATKVGQVSYNEQYF | TGTGCCACCAAGGTAGGGCAAGTTTCCTACAATGAGCAGTACTTC
TRBD2 | TRBJ2-1 | TRBV11-2 | few | CASSLDLLADYNEQFF | TGTGCCAGCAGCTTAGATCTCCTAGCGGACTACAATGAGCAGTTCTTC
TRBD2 | TRBJ2-2 | TRBV11-2 | few | CASIRTSGETGELFF | TGTGCCAGCATCCGGACTAGCGGGGAGACCGGGGAGCTGTTTTTT
- | TRBJ2-1 | TRBV5-5 | - | CASSFILNEQFF | TGTGCCAGCAGCTTTATTCTCAATGAGCAGTTCTTC
- | TRBJ2-7 | TRBV2 | many | CASSEGGYVREQYF | TGTGCCAGCAGTGAAGGGGGATATGTGCGAGAGCAGTACTTC
- | TRBJ2-7 | TRBV29-1 | few | CSASGGYGAQYF | TGCAGCGCTTCCGGGGGATACGGGGCGCAGTACTTC
- | TRBJ2-6 | TRBV5-1 | - | CASRARSGASVLTF | TGCGCCAGCAGGGCCCGCTCTGGGGCCAGCGTCCTGACTTTC
- | TRBJ2-7 | TRBV6-1 | - | CASSREGDIGNEQYF | TGTGCCAGCAGCCGAGAGGGAGATATTGGGAACGAGCAGTACTTC
- | TRBJ2-5 | TRBV20-1 | - | CSARDLRGASQETQYF | TGCAGTGCTAGAGATCTTAGGGGGGCTAGCCAAGAGACCCAGTACTTC
TRBD1 | TRBJ2-3 | TRBV20-1 | - | CSARVPLWDRGLGTDTQYF | TGCAGTGCTAGAGTACCCCTTTGGGACAGGGGGCTGGGCACAGATACGCAGTATTTT
- | TRBJ2-4 | TRBV29-1 | - | CSVAMPGNIQYF | TGTAGCGTTGCTATGCCAGGGAACATTCAGTACTTC
- | TRBJ2-6 | TRBV5-1 | - | CASSLNGRAPSGANVLTF | TGCGCCAGCAGCTTAAATGGCAGGGCCCCCTCTGGGGCCAACGTCCTGACTTTC
- | TRBJ1-2 | TRBV12-5 | few | CASGLPTGSGYTF | TGTGCTAGTGGTTTGCCGACAGGTTCTGGCTACACCTTC
TRBD2 | TRBJ2-7 | TRBV7-2 | few | CASSTRAGGPYEQYF | TGTGCCAGCAGTACCAGGGCGGGAGGGCCCTACGAGCAGTACTTC
- | TRBJ1-1 | TRBV14 | - | CASSQTPGLTEAFF | TGTGCCAGCAGCCAAACGCCGGGACTTACTGAAGCTTTCTTT
- | TRBJ2-7 | TRBV20-1 | few | CSATTDRDNYEQYF | TGCAGTGCGACAACGGATAGGGATAACTACGAGCAGTACTTC
- | TRBJ2-7 | TRBV11-2 | - | CASSLGPGESYERYF | TGTGCCAGCAGCTTAGGTCCCGGGGAGTCCTACGAGCGGTACTTC
- | TRBJ2-1 | TRBV3-1 | few | CASSQGLGRDNEQFF | TGTGCCAGCAGCCAAGGTTTGGGGCGAGACAATGAGCAGTTCTTC
TRBD1 | TRBJ1-1 | TRBV7-9 | few | CASSTQGAAEAFF | TGTGCCAGCAGCACCCAGGGGGCGGCTGAAGCTTTCTTT
- | TRBJ2-1 | TRBV20-1 | - | CSAQRAGPGNEQFF | TGCAGTGCGCAAAGGGCAGGGCCAGGGAATGAGCAGTTCTTC
- | TRBJ1-2 | TRBV5-1 | once | CASSPRAGTRTRYGYTF | TGCGCCAGCAGCCCTCGGGCAGGTACCAGGACCAGGTATGGCTACACCTTC
TRBD2 | TRBJ2-5 | TRBV9 | - | CASIPWGGLGETQYF | TGTGCCAGCATCCCGTGGGGGGGACTTGGAGAGACCCAGTACTTC
- | TRBJ2-7 | TRBV30 | few | CAWSVPRTGPISYEQYF | TGTGCCTGGAGTGTACCCAGAACAGGACCGATCTCCTACGAGCAGTACTTC
- | TRBJ1-5 | TRBV4-1 | - | CASSGLGGRNQPQHF | TGCGCCAGCAGCGGTTTGGGAGGACGCAATCAGCCCCAGCATTTT
- | TRBJ2-1 | TRBV20-1 | - | CSARSADPSYNEQFF | TGCAGTGCTAGATCCGCGGACCCCTCCTACAATGAGCAGTTCTTC
- | TRBJ2-1 | TRBV4-3 | - | CASSRGAFAYNEQFF | TGCGCCAGCAGCCGAGGAGCGTTCGCCTACAATGAGCAGTTCTTC
- | TRBJ2-2 | TRBV6-5 | few | CAIRSPGAKAGELFF | TGTGCCATCAGATCTCCGGGGGCGAAGGCCGGGGAGCTGTTTTTT
- | TRBJ2-1 | TRBV11-2 | - | CASSLVPANSYNEQFF | TGTGCCAGCAGCTTAGTGCCGGCTAACTCCTACAATGAGCAGTTCTTC
TRBD2 | TRBJ2-7 | TRBV11-2 | many | CASSEKTGGIYEQYF | TGTGCCAGCAGCGAAAAGACGGGAGGTATCTACGAGCAGTACTTC
- | TRBJ1-5 | TRBV20-1 | few | CSARGQFGEPQHF | TGCAGTGCTAGAGGACAGTTTGGTGAGCCCCAGCATTTT
TRBD1 | TRBJ1-1 | TRBV24-1 | many | CATSDLTLKRTGGYTEAFF | TGTGCCACCAGTGATCTTACCCTGAAACGGACAGGGGGGTACACTGAAGCTTTCTTT